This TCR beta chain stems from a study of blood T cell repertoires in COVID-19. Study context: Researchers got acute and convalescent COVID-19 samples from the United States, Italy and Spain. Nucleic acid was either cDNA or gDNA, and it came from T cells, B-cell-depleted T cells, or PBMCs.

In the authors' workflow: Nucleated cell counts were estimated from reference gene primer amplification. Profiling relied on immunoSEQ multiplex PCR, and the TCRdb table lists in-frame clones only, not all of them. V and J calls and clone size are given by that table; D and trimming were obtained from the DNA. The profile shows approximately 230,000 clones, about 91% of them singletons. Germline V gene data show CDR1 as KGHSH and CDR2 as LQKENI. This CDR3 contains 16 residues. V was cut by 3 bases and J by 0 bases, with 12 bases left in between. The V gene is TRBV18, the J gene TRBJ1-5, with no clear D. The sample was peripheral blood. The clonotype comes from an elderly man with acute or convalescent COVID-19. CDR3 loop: CASSPQGGDSNQPQHF. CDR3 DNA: TGTGCCAGCTCACCCCAAGGCGGGGATAGCAATCAGCCCCAGCATTTT.